These 15 T cell receptor beta chains share one sample of origin, sequenced in a study of blood T cell repertoires in COVID-19 (dated by TCRdb to about 2020). Library prep was done by the immunoSEQ multiplex PCR assay. TCRdb carries this immuneACCESS record with in-frame sequences only. Its versions omit some clonotypes, under half of them owing to an unresolved V gene in the studies checked, with the rest unexplained. Present in this sample are 280,000 or so clones, about 83% of which were seen just once. The leading ten clones occupy approximately 6% of the sample. Sequences were obtained from PBMCs or T cells enriched from blood (not recorded which). The receptors were gathered from a woman aged 35 to 49 who had recovered from COVID-19.

J is TRBJ2-1 and V is TRBV11-3; possible D gene TRBD2, 6 bases. The CDR3 loop spans 12 amino acids. The V end was cut by 5 bases, the J end by 11 bases, with 13 bases between. Germline lookup yields CDR1 SGHNT and CDR2 YENEEA. The CDR3 DNA reads as TGTGCCAGCAGCCGGGACTCCGTAAAGCAGTTCTTC. The encoded protein is CASSRDSVKQFF. The variable domain in full, completed from reference TRBV11-3 and TRBJ2-1, reads EAGVVQSPRYKIIEKKQPVAFWCNPISGHNTLYWYLQNLGQGPELLIRYENEEAVDDSQLPKDRFSAERLKGVDSTLKIQPAELGDSAVYLCASSRDSVKQFFGPGTRLTVL.

The genes are TRBV28 and TRBJ1-2; no firm D call. Deletions cut 5 bases from V and 3 bases from J, with 10 bases between. The germline CDR1 and CDR2 sequences are MDHEN and SYDVKM. This CDR3 is built from 13 residues. CDR3 sequence: CASSPGGHYGYTF. DNA for the CDR3: TGTGCCAGCAGTCCAGGCGGGCACTATGGCTACACCTTC.

The chain links TRBV28 to TRBJ1-5, with D perhaps matching TRBD1 (5 bases). The CDR3 is made up of 13 amino acids. Trimming pared 3 bases from V and 4 bases from J, leaving 7 bases between. Looked up from germline, CDR1 is MDHEN and CDR2 is SYDVKM. Written as DNA, the CDR3 is TGTGCCAGCAGTTTGGACACGAATCAGCCCCAGCATTTT. Encoded protein: CASSLDTNQPQHF.

V and J are TRBV27 and TRBJ2-1; a possible D gene is TRBD2 (6 bases). CDR1 MNHEY and CDR2 SMNVEV come from the germline V gene (reference sequence). The V end was cut by 1 base, the J end by 0 bases, with 22 bases between. This CDR3 is built from 20 residues. The CDR3 region is CASSLLRANPTSFSYNEQFF. CDR3 nucleotides: TGTGCCAGCAGTTTATTGCGGGCGAACCCTACTAGCTTCTCCTACAATGAGCAGTTCTTC.

V gene TRBV7-2 combines with J gene TRBJ2-1, with TRBD2 matching 12 bases. The CDR3 contains 16 residues. Germline loops: CDR1 SGHTA, CDR2 FQGNSA. J gave up 4 bases and V 2 bases, and 3 bases lay outside the gene matches. CDR3: CASSLLGTSGYNEQFF. CDR3 sequence (DNA): TGTGCCAGCAGCTTACTCGGGACTAGCGGGTACAATGAGCAGTTCTTC.

CDR3 protein: CASSPDRARYNEQFF. The CDR3 DNA follows: TGTGCCAGCAGTCCTGACAGGGCTAGATACAATGAGCAGTTCTTC. This sequence joins TRBV7-3 and TRBJ2-1; 7 nucleotides match TRBD1. The CDR3 extends over 15 amino acids. Germline lookup yields CDR1 SGHTA and CDR2 FQGTGA. Unmatched junction bases numbered 9, after V lost 6 bases and J lost 4 bases.

The chain uses TRBV30 and TRBJ2-5, with TRBD2 as a possible D gene (5 bases). The V gene lost 5 bases and the J gene lost 1 base, with 17 bases spanning the gap. The CDR3 totals 15 residues. Germline-derived CDR1 and CDR2 are GTSNPN and SVGIG (reference sequence). CDR3 coding DNA: TGTGCCTGGGGTACGAGGGTAGCGCGCCAAGAGACCCAGTACTTC. It specifies CAWGTRVARQETQYF.

The chain links TRBV19 to TRBJ2-7; 7 nucleotides agree with TRBD1. V trimming: 9 bases; J trimming: 2 bases; junction bases outside the gene matches: 10. Per germline, CDR1 LNHDA and CDR2 SQIVND (reference sequence). This CDR3 is 14 amino acids long. CDR3 sequence: CASRLRTGTYEQYF. The CDR3 bases are TGTGCCAGCCGCCTAAGGACAGGTACCTACGAGCAGTACTTC.

The chain combines TRBV7-8 with TRBJ2-3; TRBD2 might be the D (5 bases). Germline V CDR1 and CDR2: SGHVS, FQNEAQ. This CDR3 spans 15 amino acids. V was shortened by 1 base and J by 0 bases, with 8 bases between the two germline ends. The CDR3 DNA reads as TGTGCCAGCAGCTTAGGGCTAGCTAGCACAGATACGCAGTATTTT. It translates to CASSLGLASTDTQYF.

The rearrangement links TRBV25-1 to TRBJ1-1; weak D call: TRBD1 (6 bases). CDR3 length: 15 residues. CDR1 MGHDK and CDR2 SYGVNS come from the germline V gene. V was pared by 6 bases and J by 1 base, with 15 bases between. CDR3 DNA: TGTGCCAGCAGCCGCTCCCACAGGGAGAACACTGAAGCTTTCTTT. Amino acid sequence: CASSRSHRENTEAFF.

CDR3 sequence: CASSPDSDEQYF. The CDR3 coding sequence is TGTGCCAGCTCACCAGACTCGGACGAGCAGTACTTC. This sequence joins TRBV18 and TRBJ2-7; no reliable D call. The CDR3 runs to 12 residues. Germline V gives CDR1 KGHSH, CDR2 LQKENI. The V end was cut by 2 bases, the J end by 5 bases, with 7 bases between.

The chain links TRBV7-3 to TRBJ1-6, with D unclear. V gave up 3 bases and J gave up 3 bases, with 3 bases separating them. CDR3 length: 13 residues. Germline CDR1 is SGHTA and CDR2 is FQGTGA. In DNA, the CDR3 is TGTGCCAGCAGCTTGAGCTATAATTCACCCCTCCACTTT. Translated, it gives CASSLSYNSPLHF.

V and J are TRBV27 and TRBJ1-1; 7 bases are shared with TRBD1. The germline V gene has CDR1 MNHEY and CDR2 SMNVEV (reference sequence). This CDR3 spans 17 amino acids. V shed 3 bases and J 3 bases; nucleotides not matched to a gene: 13. The CDR3 reads CASSFPLTDRADTEAFF. As DNA, the CDR3 is TGTGCCAGCAGTTTCCCCCTCACCGACAGGGCAGACACTGAAGCTTTCTTT.

This chain links TRBV9 with TRBJ2-7; possible D gene TRBD2, 6 bases. The CDR3 length is 13 residues. V lost 4 bases, J lost 3 bases, and 11 bases lay in between. Germline V gene lookup returns CDR1 SGDLS and CDR2 YYNGEE. In nucleotides, the CDR3 is TGTGCCAGCAGCCGGGACTCCAACTACGAGCAGTACTTC. Encoded protein: CASSRDSNYEQYF.

The chain recombines TRBV24-1 with TRBJ2-1; D may be TRBD2 (5 bases). This CDR3 is built from 13 residues. CDR1 and CDR2 (germline): KGHDR, SFDVKD. With 4 bases removed from V and 13 bases from J, the gap between germline ends came to 16 bases. CDR3 region: CATSDEDPEGQFF. For the CDR3, the DNA is TGTGCCACCAGTGACGAAGACCCCGAGGGACAGTTCTTC.